This record looks at one T cell receptor beta chain sequence and its context. These data are taken from a study of Graves' ophthalmopathy and Graves' hyperthyroidism. At the level of the study: Peripheral blood was obtained at first diagnosis, ahead of any treatment.

With 7 bases clipped from V and 4 bases from J, the junction kept 7 bases outside the gene matches. Per the germline V gene, CDR1 is MNHNS and CDR2 is SASEGT. CDR3 length: 14 amino acids. Among the exclusions were patients with other autoimmune diseases, uncontrolled infections, pregnancy or lactation. Amplification from RNA transcripts yielded the TCR beta CDR3 regions. Following a first-round RT-PCR that used HTBI primers, a second-round multiplex PCR was carried out. TCRdb re-called the multiplex PCR reads through MiXCR, storing one row per CDR3 protein. Counted here are 200,000 to 250,000 distinct CDR3 sequences, under 25% occurring once; the ten biggest clones make up around two fifths.

This chain connects TRBV6-1 to TRBJ1-2, with 9 bases identical to TRBD1. The source is a woman between 50 and 59 years old with Graves' ophthalmopathy. The sample was peripheral blood. CDR3 amino acids: CASTGGTGFYGYTF. In DNA form, the CDR3 reads TGTGCCAGCACCGGAGGGACAGGGTTCTATGGCTACACCTTC.